Sequencing of this T cell receptor (beta chain) was carried out in a study of cytomegalovirus exposure and HLA in healthy donors. Those who donated were healthy bone marrow donors. The study's findings and limits: It was reportedly the case that the classifier diagnosed cytomegalovirus status with high specificity and sensitivity. Later on, an analysis showed TCR association rates differing by HLA locus, with DRB1 the most and HLA-C the fewest.

Comment on this clone: The target antigen is unknown.

The PCR ran on 60 Vbeta and 13 Jbeta primers. Profiled with immunoSEQ multiplex PCR; TCRdb holds only in-frame clones, not every one. The sample lists about 270,000 clones, around two thirds occurring once. J gave up 9 bases and V 5 bases, and 14 bases lay outside the gene matches. Germline V gene data show CDR1 as SEHNR and CDR2 as FQNEAQ (reference sequence). The CDR3 has 16 amino acids. This clonotype was sampled from a female donor in good health and CMV-seronegative. The rearrangement joins TRBV7-9 to TRBJ2-1, with 9 positions matching TRBD2. Material for sequencing was PBMCs. CDR3 in DNA: TGTGCCAGCAGCCCAGGACCGGGACTAGCAAGGAGTGAGCAGTTCTTC. Its translation: CASSPGPGLARSEQFF. The full variable domain, with the rest looked up from reference TRBV7-9 and TRBJ2-1, is DTGVSQNPRHKITKRGQNVTFRCDPISEHNRLYWYRQTLGQGPEFLTYFQNEAQLEKSRLLSDRFSAERPKGSFSTLEIQRTEQGDSAMYLCASSPGPGLARSEQFFGPGTRLTVL.